Below are 10 T cell receptor beta chains sequenced from a single sample in a study of cytomegalovirus exposure and HLA in healthy donors. The method was immunoSEQ multiplex PCR; TCRdb's version includes in-frame clones alone and lacks a portion of them. The sample comprises fewer than 150,000 clones, 88% of which are singletons, and approximately 2% rests with the top ten. The sample comprised PBMCs. Source of these receptors: a young man in good health and CMV-seronegative.

J is TRBJ1-1 and V is TRBV11-3; the D is unclear. Looked up from germline, CDR1 is SGHNT and CDR2 is YENEEA. The CDR3 is made up of 14 amino acids. V was pared by 4 bases and J by 1 base, with 10 bases between. This CDR3 reads CASSSGGRNTEAFF. CDR3 sequence (DNA): TGTGCCAGCAGCTCCGGAGGAAGGAACACTGAAGCTTTCTTT.

V is TRBV25-1 and J is TRBJ2-3, with 8 positions matching TRBD1. The germline CDR1 and CDR2 sequences are MGHDK and SYGVNS. V lost 1 base to trimming and J lost 4 bases; unmatched junction nucleotides: 7. The length of the CDR3 is 16 residues. CDR3 sequence: CASSESGQGRADTQYF. DNA of the CDR3: TGTGCCAGCAGTGAATCAGGACAGGGACGGGCAGATACGCAGTATTTT.

The rearrangement links TRBV2 to TRBJ1-2; D not resolved. Trimming pared 8 bases from V and 3 bases from J, leaving 16 bases between. Germline V gene sequence: CDR1 SNHLY, CDR2 FYNNEI. CDR3 length equals 14 residues. Written as DNA, the CDR3 is TGTGCCAGCCGCTCAGACGCCGAGGACTATGGCTACACCTTC. Encoded protein: CASRSDAEDYGYTF.

The genes are TRBV14 and TRBJ2-3; 9 bases fit TRBD1. The CDR3 covers 17 residues. From germline, CDR1 is SGHDN and CDR2 FVKESK. Trimming at V came to 1 base and at J to 3 bases, leaving 8 bases not matched to a gene. The DNA for the CDR3 is TGTGCCAGCAGCCAAGTTATGCTGACAGGGGGAACAGATACGCAGTATTTT. Encoded protein: CASSQVMLTGGTDTQYF. Looking up the rest from reference TRBV14 and TRBJ2-3 gives the full variable domain: EAGVTQFPSHSVIEKGQTVTLRCDPISGHDNLYWYRRVMGKEIKFLLHFVKESKQDESGMPNNRFLAERTGGTYSTLKVQPAELEDSGVYFCASSQVMLTGGTDTQYFGPGTRLTVL.

The chain has TRBV7-8 and TRBJ2-1, with 8 bases fitting TRBD2. The V gene's germline CDR1 is SGHVS and CDR2 FQNEAQ. J was trimmed by 2 bases and V by 6 bases; bases with no gene match: 3. CDR3 length equals 14 residues. The chain's CDR3 is CASRLGGAYNEQFF. CDR3 in DNA: TGTGCCAGCAGACTCGGGGGGGCCTACAATGAGCAGTTCTTC.

This chain links TRBV7-9 with TRBJ2-7; 8 bases agree with TRBD2. CDR3 length: 17 amino acids. Germline V gene data show CDR1 as SEHNR and CDR2 as FQNEAQ (reference sequence). V lost 5 bases to trimming and J lost 2 bases; unmatched junction nucleotides: 14. CDR3 protein: CASSTPGGSGITYEQYF. The DNA for the CDR3 is TGTGCCAGCAGCACCCCTGGCGGTAGCGGGATCACCTACGAGCAGTACTTC. The whole variable domain, remainder taken from reference TRBV7-9 and TRBJ2-7, is DTGVSQNPRHKITKRGQNVTFRCDPISEHNRLYWYRQTLGQGPEFLTYFQNEAQLEKSRLLSDRFSAERPKGSFSTLEIQRTEQGDSAMYLCASSTPGGSGITYEQYFGPGTRLTVT.

Only a few counts were recorded for this clone. The chain links TRBV11-2 to TRBJ1-6, with TRBD1 as a possible D gene (6 bases). The V end was cut by 5 bases, the J end by 7 bases, with 18 bases between. Germline-derived CDR1 and CDR2 are SGHAT and FQNNGV. The length of the CDR3 is 16 residues. The CDR3 loop reads CASSPPTGGSNSPLHF. CDR3 in DNA: TGTGCCAGCAGCCCCCCCACGGGGGGCAGCAATTCACCCCTCCACTTT.

The chain employs TRBV11-3 and TRBJ2-7; 7 positions match TRBD2. This CDR3 has 14 residues. The J segment lost 7 bases and the V segment lost 5 bases, leaving 11 bases of the junction unmatched. Germline V gives CDR1 SGHNT, CDR2 YENEEA. CDR3 protein: CASSKRGGSGEQYF. Written as DNA, the CDR3 is TGTGCCAGCAGCAAGCGGGGAGGGTCGGGGGAGCAGTACTTC.

The rearrangement uses TRBV10-1 and TRBJ2-1; 8 bases are shared with TRBD2. The CDR3 is 15 amino acids. V dropped 6 bases and J dropped 2; count of bases not matched to a gene: 6. Germline CDR1 reads WNHNN; CDR2 reads SYGVQD (reference sequence). The CDR3 sequence is CASSPNGRAYNEQFF. As DNA, the CDR3 is TGCGCCAGCAGCCCAAACGGGAGGGCCTACAATGAGCAGTTCTTC.

The CDR3, as DNA: TGTGCCAGCAGCTGGTCACCGGGACAGGGGATGGGGTTCTATGGCTACACCTTC. Translated: CASSWSPGQGMGFYGYTF. This chain links TRBV5-6 with TRBJ1-2; 10 nucleotides agree with TRBD1. Unmatched junction bases numbered 15, after V lost 3 bases and J lost 4 bases. CDR3 length: 18 amino acids. Germline assignment: CDR1 SGHDT and CDR2 YYEEEE.